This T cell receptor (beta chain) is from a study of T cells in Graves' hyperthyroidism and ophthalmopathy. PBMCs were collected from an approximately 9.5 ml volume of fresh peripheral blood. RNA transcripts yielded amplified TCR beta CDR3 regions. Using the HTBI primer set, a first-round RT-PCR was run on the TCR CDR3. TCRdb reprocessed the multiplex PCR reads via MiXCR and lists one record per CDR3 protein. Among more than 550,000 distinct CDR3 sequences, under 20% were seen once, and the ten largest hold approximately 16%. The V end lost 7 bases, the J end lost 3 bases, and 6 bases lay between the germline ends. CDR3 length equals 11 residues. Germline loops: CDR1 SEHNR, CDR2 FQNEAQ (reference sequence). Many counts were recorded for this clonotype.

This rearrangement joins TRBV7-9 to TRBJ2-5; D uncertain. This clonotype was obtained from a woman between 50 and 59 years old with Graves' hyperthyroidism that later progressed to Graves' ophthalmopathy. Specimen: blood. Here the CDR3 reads CASTPKETQYF. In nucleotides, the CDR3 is TGTGCCAGCACCCCAAAAGAGACCCAGTACTTC.